This T cell receptor (beta chain) is drawn from a study of shared clonotypes between healthy human individuals. The assay was immunoSEQ multiplex PCR, and TCRdb's table has in-frame clones only and misses some. Of under 1,900,000 clones in the sample, 98% were seen once. A CD45RA-negative memory subset and a CD45RA+ naive subset were separated from the CD4+ cells. The germline V and J ends were trimmed by 3 bases and 4 bases, with 10 bases remaining between them. This CDR3 region has 14 residues. The germline V gene encodes CDR1 MDHEN and CDR2 SYDVKM. The sample was naive CD4+ T cells sorted from blood. Subset given: CD45RA+ positively selected. The rearrangement uses TRBV28 and TRBJ1-5; D is uncertain. This clonotype was sampled from a man younger than 40 in good health. CDR3: CASSFGHENQPQHF. CDR3 DNA sequence: TGTGCCAGCAGTTTTGGCCATGAAAATCAGCCCCAGCATTTT. Using reference TRBV28 and TRBJ1-5 for the parts outside the CDR3, the full variable domain is DVKVTQSSRYLVKRTGEKVFLECVQDMDHENMFWYRQDPGLGLRLIYFSYDVKMKEKGDIPEGYSVSREKKERFSLILESASTNQTSMYLCASSFGHENQPQHFGDGTRLSIL.